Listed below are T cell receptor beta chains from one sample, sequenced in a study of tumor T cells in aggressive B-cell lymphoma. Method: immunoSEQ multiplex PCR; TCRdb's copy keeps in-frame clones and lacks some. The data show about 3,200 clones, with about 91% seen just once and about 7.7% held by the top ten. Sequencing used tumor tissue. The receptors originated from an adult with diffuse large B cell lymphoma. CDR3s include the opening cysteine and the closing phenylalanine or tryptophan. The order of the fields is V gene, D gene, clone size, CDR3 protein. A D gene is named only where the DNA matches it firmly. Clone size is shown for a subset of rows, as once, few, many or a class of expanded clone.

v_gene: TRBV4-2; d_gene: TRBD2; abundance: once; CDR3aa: CASSPGLAGLGGELFF
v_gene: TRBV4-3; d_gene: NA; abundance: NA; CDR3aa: CASAAEEGYEQYF
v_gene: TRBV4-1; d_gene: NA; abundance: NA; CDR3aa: CASSHRGCDTGELFF
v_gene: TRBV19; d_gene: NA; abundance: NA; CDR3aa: CASSTLNEAFF
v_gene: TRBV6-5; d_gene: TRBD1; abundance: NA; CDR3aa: CASSYQTGAGNTIYF
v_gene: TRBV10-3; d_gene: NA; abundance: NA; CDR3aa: CAIRGGGVGNTIYF
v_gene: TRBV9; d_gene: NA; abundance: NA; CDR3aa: CASSVVISSYNEQFF
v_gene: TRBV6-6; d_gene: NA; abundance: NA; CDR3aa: CASTSRNTEAFF
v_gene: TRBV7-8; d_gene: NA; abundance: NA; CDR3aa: CASSLTPVNTGELFF
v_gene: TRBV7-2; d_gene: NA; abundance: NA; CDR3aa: CASSSRVFPYNEQFF
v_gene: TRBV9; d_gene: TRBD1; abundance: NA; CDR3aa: CASSKGQQNTEAFF
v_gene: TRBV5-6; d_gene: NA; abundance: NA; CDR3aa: CASSLAGLYGYTF
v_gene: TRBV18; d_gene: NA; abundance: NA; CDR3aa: CASSPLQGTYGYTF
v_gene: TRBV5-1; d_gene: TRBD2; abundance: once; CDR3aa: CASSLDVAGLPDTQYF
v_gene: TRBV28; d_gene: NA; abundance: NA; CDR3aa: CASRERGTDTQYF
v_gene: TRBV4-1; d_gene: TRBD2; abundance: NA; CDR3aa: CASSQEGGGLTDTQYF
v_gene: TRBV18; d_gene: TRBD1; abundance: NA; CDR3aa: CASSPRTGHKNIQYF
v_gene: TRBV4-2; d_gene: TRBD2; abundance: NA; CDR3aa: CASRHFPGGGPYEQYF
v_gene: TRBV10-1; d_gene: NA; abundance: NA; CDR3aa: CASSENLSTDTQYF
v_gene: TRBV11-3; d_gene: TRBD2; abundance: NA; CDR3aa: CASSLGGRAADTQYF
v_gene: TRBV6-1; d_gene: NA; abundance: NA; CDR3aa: CASSESGRNTEAFF
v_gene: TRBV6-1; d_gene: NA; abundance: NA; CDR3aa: CATGKQGHGQFF
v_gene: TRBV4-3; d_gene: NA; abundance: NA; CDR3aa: CASSQEGASAVQETQYF
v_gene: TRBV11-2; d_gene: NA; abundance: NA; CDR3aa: CASSPRGTSTDTQYF